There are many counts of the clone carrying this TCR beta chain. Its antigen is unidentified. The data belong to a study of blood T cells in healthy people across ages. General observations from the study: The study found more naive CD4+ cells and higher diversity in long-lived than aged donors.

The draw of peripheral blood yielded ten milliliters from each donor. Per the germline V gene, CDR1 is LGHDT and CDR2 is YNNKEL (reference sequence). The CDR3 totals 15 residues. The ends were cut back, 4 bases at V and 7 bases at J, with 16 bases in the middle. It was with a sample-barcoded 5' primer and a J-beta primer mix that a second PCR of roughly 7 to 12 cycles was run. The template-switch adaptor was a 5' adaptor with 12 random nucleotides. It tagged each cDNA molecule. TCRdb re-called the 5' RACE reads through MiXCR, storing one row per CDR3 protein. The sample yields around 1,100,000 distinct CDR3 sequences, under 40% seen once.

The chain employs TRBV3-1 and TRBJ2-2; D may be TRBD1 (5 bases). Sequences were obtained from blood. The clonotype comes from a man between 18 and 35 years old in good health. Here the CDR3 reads CASSPRVGAGGELFF. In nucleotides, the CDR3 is TGTGCCAGCAGCCCCCGGGTAGGGGCTGGCGGGGAGCTGTTTTTT.